The T cell receptor beta chain under discussion was sequenced for a study of shared clonotypes between healthy human individuals (dated by TCRdb to the early 2020s). Some background on the complete study: A couple of women and three men aged 18 to 49 years were included in the cohort. Per donor, three plates each were used for CD4 naive and CD4 memory, two for CD8 naive, and one for CD8 memory. Blood TCR repertoires of a handful of healthy adults were deeply sequenced to estimate repertoire size and the extent of clonotype sharing between individuals. Libraries were prepared and TCR repertoires were sequenced by different laboratories using diverse techniques, in order to increase sequencing depth and limit assay-specific biases. Per donor, leukapheresis produced somewhere between about 0.9 and 9.5 billion PBMCs. What the study reported, not specific to this receptor: Based on pairwise subsampling, the degree of clonotype sharing among donors was expected to be affected by sequencing depth. Sampling was restricted to blood, and TCR repertoires in tissue are likely to differ from TCR repertoires in blood. Naive subsets generally had larger estimated clonotype richness than memory subsets did. Across several donors, about 4.5% of naive CD4, over 3% of naive CD8, 2.3% of memory CD4, and under 0.45% of memory CD8 clonotypes were shared. Higher generation probabilities were observed for clonotypes shared by all four sorted-subset donors than for non-shared clonotypes. The genetic and exposure-history diversity represented was limited by the small number of donors. Rarefaction of sorted-subset datasets indicated incomplete sequencing despite the large sequencing depth.

Healthy HIV-negative adults with no recently reported acute infections or vaccinations were included as donors. Every donor was a Caucasian adult residing in Nashville, Tennessee, USA. CD4+ T cells were enriched through magnetic negative selection, after which naive cells were positively selected on CD45RA and the remaining negative fraction served as the memory subset. Blood was collected by leukapheresis, and PBMCs were isolated by Ficoll-Histopaque density gradient centrifugation and then cryopreserved in liquid nitrogen vapor phase. Analytical flow cytometry was used to check the purity and quantity of every magnetically sorted T cell population. Genomic DNA was isolated from every sorted fraction and measured by UV absorbance on a Nanodrop 2000c. Regarding this clone: Which antigen it targets is not known. No per-base quality is available; no much larger clone lies one base away.

The V and J ends are trimmed by 7 bases and 8 bases, leaving 21 bases between them. According to the germline V gene, CDR1 reads SGHRS and CDR2 reads YFSETQ. Reading from cysteine to phenylalanine, the CDR3 counts 15 amino acids. Kept here is only the CDR3 DNA, which spans 45 bases and is read in frame from base 1. TCR CDR3 regions were amplified from genomic DNA by multiplex PCR using the deep immunoSEQ assay. Extracted genomic DNA from each cell subset was distributed evenly across all wells of several immunoSEQ 96-well plates, and each plate was treated as a replicate. For sorted subsets, about 200 ng genomic DNA, equal to about 30,000 T cell genomes, was loaded into each replicate PCR. The purified libraries were quantified using a Qubit 3.0 fluorometer, sized with a Bioanalyzer 2100, and then quantified again using the KAPA Library Quantification kit. Every immunoSEQ 96-well plate was sequenced on a dedicated single-read 150-cycle Illumina NextSeq 550 flow cell. Per the authors' processing: Because the immunoSEQ output held only junctional sequences and lacked quality scores, the filtering could not match the filtering applied to full-length reads. Sequences were annotated with PyIR, a Python wrapper for IgBLAST v1.9, using IMGT germline references to assign V/J genes and CDR3. Any read was removed if the V/J assignment was weak (E-value above 1e-6), the CDR3 was missing, or the read contained stop codons, out-of-frame junctions, or ambiguous translated residues. V3J clonotypes were defined as sequences sharing the same inferred V gene, J gene, and CDR3 amino acid sequence. To compute the percentage overlap between repertoires, the number of shared unique clonotypes was divided by the size of the smaller repertoire. Repertoire richness was assessed with RTK rarefaction, the Chao1 estimator, and Recon v2.1 estimates of unobserved clonotypes. Generation probabilities for all TCRbeta clonotypes obtained by the gDNA method from a few donors were computed using OLGA. TCRdb obtained this table from immuneACCESS and retained in-frame rearrangements with V and J assigned. These tables miss some clones; where compared with another copy, unresolved V genes account for less than half of the shortfall, and the remainder is unexplained. V and J calls and clone size are those listed in that table; D and trimming were worked out from the DNA. The sample profile shows about 1 million clones; about 77% of them were found once. The ten largest clones add up to nearly 1.5% of the sample.

Sequenced input: memory CD4+ T cells sorted from blood. The cell subset or site label, as the study defines it: CD45RA-negative fraction. The sequence joins TRBV5-1 to TRBJ2-2; the D segment might be TRBD1 or TRBD2, since each matches 5 bases. The source of this sequence is a man between 18 and 35 years old in good health. The nucleotides are TGCGCCAGCCGGTGGGGGTGTAGGGTGGTTGGGGAGCTGTTTTTT. Its amino acids are CASRWGCRVVGELFF.